The text below deals with one T cell receptor (beta chain). Time point described: patch test 3, about 24 weeks after DPC sensitization. Regarding treatment: therapeutic diphenylcyclopropenone sensitization with weekly scalp DPC. Whole blood, unfractionated, served as the material for total RNA extraction. TCRdb reprocessed the RACE reads with MiXCR, giving one entry per CDR3 protein. The sample has tens of thousands of distinct CDR3 sequences, roughly an eighth seen once. Per the germline V gene, CDR1 is DFQATT and CDR2 is SNEGSKA (reference sequence). V lost 6 bases and J lost 1; bases outside the gene matches: 6. This CDR3 spans 14 amino acids. The data belong to a study of human T cells and chemical hapten exposure. On the study more broadly: Patients were mainly female, each with alopecia areata, totalis or universalis.

The V call is TRBV20-1, the J call TRBJ2-7; TRBD2 agrees at 10 bases. The starting material was whole blood, obtained in connection with sensitization to the hapten diphenylcyclopropenone (DPC). The source of this sequence is a woman between 40 and 50 years old with alopecia areata. Some clones in this sample may be carry-over from other donors' samples. CDR3 sequence: CSAQLAGPSYEQYF. The CDR3 DNA sequence: TGCAGTGCCCAACTAGCGGGGCCTTCCTACGAGCAGTACTTC.